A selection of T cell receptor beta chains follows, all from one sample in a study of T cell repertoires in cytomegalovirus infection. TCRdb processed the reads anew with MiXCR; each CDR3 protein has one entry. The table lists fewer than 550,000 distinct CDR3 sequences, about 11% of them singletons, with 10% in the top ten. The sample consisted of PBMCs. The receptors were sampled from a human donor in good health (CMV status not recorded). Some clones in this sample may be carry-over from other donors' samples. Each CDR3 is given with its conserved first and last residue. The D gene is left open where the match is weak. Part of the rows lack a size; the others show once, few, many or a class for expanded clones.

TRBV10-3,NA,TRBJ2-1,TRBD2,TGTGCCACCAGGGCAAGCGGGGGATACAATGAGCAGTTCTTC,CATRASGGYNEQFF
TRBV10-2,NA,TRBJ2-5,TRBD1,TGCGCCAGCAGTGAATCGGGACAGGGAACGACCCAGTACTTC,CASSESGQGTTQYF
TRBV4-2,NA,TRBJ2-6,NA,TGTGCCAGCAGCCAAGAATGGGTGGGAGGGGGCTCAAACGTCCTGACTTTC,CASSQEWVGGGSNVLTF
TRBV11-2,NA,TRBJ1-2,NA,TGTGCCAGCAGTACAAGCTTTGGGGGCTACACCTTC,CASSTSFGGYTF
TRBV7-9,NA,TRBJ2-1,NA,TGTGCCAGCAGCTTAGGGGACCCGGGATTCCAGTTCTTC,CASSLGDPGFQFF
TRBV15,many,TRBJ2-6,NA,TGTGCCACCAGCAGAGTTCTGGTTTTCTCTTGGGCCAACGTCCTGACTTTC,CATSRVLVFSWANVLTF
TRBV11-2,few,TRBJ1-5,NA,TGTGCCAGCAGCCCGGCCCGCCATCAGCCCCAGCATTTT,CASSPARHQPQHF
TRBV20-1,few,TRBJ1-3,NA,TGCAGTGCTGAATATTCTGTAATCTCCGGAAACACCATATATTTT,CSAEYSVISGNTIYF
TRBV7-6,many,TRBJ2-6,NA,TGTGCCAGCAGCTTATTTTGGAGATCTGGGGCCAACGTCCTGACTTTC,CASSLFWRSGANVLTF
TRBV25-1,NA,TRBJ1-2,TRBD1,TGTGCCAGCAGTGAATCCGACAGGGGTAACTATGGCTACACCTTC,CASSESDRGNYGYTF
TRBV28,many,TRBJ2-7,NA,TGTGCCAGCAGAACGTCCGTCTACGAGCAGTACTTC,CASRTSVYEQYF
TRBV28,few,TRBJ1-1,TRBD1,TGTGCCAGCAGTTCCCCCCGGGAGGGACAGACTGAAGCTTTCTTT,CASSSPREGQTEAFF